The T cell receptor (beta chain) described here comes from a study of cytomegalovirus exposure and HLA in healthy donors. CDR1 and CDR2 (germline): PRHDT, FYEKMQ (reference sequence). V was pared by 5 bases and J by 3 bases, with 8 bases between. The CDR3 totals 13 residues. The sample holds a few counts of this clone. The antigen is undetermined. Whole-study results and caveats: In vitro testing confirmed three CMV-associated chains as specific for CMV antigens. Around 160 TCR beta chains were listed as cytomegalovirus-associated. Subsequent analysis of the 110 or so validation repertoires found a tendency for first-cohort TCR clusters to co-occur.

Sequencing was performed with immunoSEQ multiplex PCR; in TCRdb, only in-frame clones are kept and a portion is missing. The profile covers 130,000 or so clones, with 89% appearing a single time and about 3.7% taken by the ten largest. Sequencing was done on a sample of PBMCs. The J gene is TRBJ1-5, the V gene TRBV13, with D perhaps TRBD1 (6 bases). This receptor was taken from a man younger than 40 in good health and CMV-seronegative. CDR3 nucleotide sequence: TGTGCCAGCAGCCGGGGGGCCAATCAGCCCCAGCATTTT. It is translated as CASSRGANQPQHF.